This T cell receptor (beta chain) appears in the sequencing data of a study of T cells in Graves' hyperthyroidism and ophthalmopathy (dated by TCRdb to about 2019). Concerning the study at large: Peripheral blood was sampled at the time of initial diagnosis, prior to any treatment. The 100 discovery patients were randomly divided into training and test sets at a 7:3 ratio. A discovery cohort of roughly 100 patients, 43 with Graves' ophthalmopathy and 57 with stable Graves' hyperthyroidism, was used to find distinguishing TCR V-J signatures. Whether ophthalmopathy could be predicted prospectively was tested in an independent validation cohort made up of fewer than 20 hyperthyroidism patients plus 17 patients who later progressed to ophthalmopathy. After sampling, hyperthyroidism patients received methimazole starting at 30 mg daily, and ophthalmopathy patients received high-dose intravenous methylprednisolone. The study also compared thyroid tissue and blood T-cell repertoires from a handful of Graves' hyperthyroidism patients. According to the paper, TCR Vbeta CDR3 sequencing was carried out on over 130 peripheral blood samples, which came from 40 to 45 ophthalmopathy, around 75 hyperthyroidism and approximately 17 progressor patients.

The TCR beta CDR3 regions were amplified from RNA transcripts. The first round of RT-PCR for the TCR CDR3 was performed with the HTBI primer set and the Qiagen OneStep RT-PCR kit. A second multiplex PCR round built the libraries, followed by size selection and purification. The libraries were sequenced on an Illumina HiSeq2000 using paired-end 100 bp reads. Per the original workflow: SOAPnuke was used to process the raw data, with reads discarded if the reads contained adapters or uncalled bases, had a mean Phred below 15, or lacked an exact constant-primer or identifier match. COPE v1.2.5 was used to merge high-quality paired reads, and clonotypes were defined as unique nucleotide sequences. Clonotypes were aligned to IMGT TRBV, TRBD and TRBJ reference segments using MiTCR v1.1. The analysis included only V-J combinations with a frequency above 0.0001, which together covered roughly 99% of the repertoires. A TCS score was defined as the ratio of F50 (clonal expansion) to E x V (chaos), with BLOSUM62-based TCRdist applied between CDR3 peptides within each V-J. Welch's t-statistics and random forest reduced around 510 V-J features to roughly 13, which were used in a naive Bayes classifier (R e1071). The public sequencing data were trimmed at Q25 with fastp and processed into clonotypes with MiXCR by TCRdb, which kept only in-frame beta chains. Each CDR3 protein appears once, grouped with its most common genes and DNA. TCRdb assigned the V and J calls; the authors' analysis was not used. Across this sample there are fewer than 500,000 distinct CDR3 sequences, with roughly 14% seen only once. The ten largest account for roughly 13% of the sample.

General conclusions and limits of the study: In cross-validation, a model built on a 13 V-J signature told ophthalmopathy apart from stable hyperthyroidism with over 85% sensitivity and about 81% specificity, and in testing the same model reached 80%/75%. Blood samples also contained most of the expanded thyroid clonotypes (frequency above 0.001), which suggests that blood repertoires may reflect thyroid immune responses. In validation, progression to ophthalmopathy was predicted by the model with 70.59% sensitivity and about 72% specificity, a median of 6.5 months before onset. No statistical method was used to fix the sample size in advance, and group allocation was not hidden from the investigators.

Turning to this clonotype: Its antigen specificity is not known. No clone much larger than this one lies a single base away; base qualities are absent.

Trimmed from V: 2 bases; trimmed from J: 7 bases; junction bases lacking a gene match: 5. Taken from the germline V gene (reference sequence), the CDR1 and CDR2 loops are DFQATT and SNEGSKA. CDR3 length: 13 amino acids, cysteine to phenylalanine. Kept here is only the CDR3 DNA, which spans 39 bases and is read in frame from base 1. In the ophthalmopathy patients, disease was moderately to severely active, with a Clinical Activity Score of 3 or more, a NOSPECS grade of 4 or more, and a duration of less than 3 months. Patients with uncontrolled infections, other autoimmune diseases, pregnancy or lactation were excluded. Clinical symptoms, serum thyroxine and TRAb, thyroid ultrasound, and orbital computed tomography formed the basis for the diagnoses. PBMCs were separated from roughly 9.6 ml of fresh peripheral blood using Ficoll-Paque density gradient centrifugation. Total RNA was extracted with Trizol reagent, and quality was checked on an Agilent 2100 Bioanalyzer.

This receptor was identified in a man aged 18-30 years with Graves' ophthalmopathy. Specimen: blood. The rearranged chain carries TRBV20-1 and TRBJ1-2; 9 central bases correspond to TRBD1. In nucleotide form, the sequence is TGCAGTGCTAGATTTTGGACAGGGGCTGGCTACACCTTC. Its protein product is CSARFWTGAGYTF.